This TCR beta chain was obtained from a study of blood T cell repertoires in COVID-19 (dated by TCRdb to 2020 to 2021). Describing the broader study: Collaborator samples came from the United States, Italy and Spain and covered acute and convalescent phases of COVID-19. The samples were drawn from two sources: the first 160 participants of the ongoing ImmuneRACE study, and fewer than 1,500 subjects contributed by 6 global collaborators. HLA class I and class II types, where available, came from metadata supplied by the sample provider rather than from assay-based typing. The dataset comprised deeply sampled blood TCRbeta repertoires from subjects exposed to, actively infected with, or recovered from COVID-19. Sample metadata almost always included a de-identified subject ID, COVID-19 status, age in years and sex. The repertoires were released in a freely available public database intended as a resource for research on the immune response to SARS-CoV-2. The material from the prospective study consisted of cDNA or gDNA derived from T cells, B-cell-depleted T cells, or PBMCs. The study at large found these results: Clinical and demographic metadata were provided uncurated, with the amount varying by source and participant.

One collaborating source in Seattle enrolled patients during active infection and followed them longitudinally through the course of disease. Whole blood was collected in K2EDTA tubes by collaborating institutions according to the institutions' own protocols. For TCRbeta analysis, collaborator samples were shipped as frozen whole blood, as isolated PBMCs, or as DNA extracted from either sample type. A remark on this clone: The target of this receptor is not known. No quality values exist for individual bases; no much larger clone is one base distant.

CDR3 length: 16 amino acids, cysteine to phenylalanine. Of the read, only the CDR3 DNA is kept; its 48 bases are in frame from base 1. Taken from the germline V gene, the CDR1 and CDR2 loops are MDHEN and SYDVKM. At the junction V is shortened by 6 bases and J by 0 bases, with 15 bases in between. TCRbeta CDR3 regions were amplified from genomic DNA by means of the immunoSEQ Assay, a bias-controlled multiplex PCR. On the study's bioinformatics: Within the assay, amplification of reference gene primers was used to estimate how many nucleated cells each sample contained. To quantify the absolute abundance of each unique TCRbeta CDR3 rearrangement, sequence reads were collapsed and filtered. For each sample, productive Simpson clonality was calculated as the square root of Simpson's diversity index over productive rearrangements. TCRdb retrieved this table from immuneACCESS and kept in-frame rearrangements only. Not all clones are present; in checked studies, unresolved V genes account for under half, and no reason is known for the remainder. V, J and clone size are taken as reported in that table, and D and trimming were inferred from the DNA itself. The sample table contains around 310,000 clones; only one count was recorded for nearly 90% of them. The ten largest clonotypes hold more than 0.85% of the sample.

The source is a woman aged 40 to 50 with COVID-19, enrolled during active disease. The sample comprised peripheral blood. In this chain, TRBV28 is recombined with TRBJ2-4; TRBD1 is possibly the D segment (6 matching bases). The CDR3 protein sequence reads: CASSLQGMLAKNIQYF. The DNA sequence is given as TGTGCCAGCAGCTTACAGGGCATGCTAGCCAAAAACATTCAGTACTTC. Here the CDR3 is joined to the reference TRBV28 and TRBJ2-4 genes, and the full variable domain is: DVKVTQSSRYLVKRTGEKVFLECVQDMDHENMFWYRQDPGLGLRLIYFSYDVKMKEKGDIPEGYSVSREKKERFSLILESASTNQTSMYLCASSLQGMLAKNIQYFGAGTRLSVL.